The next 8 T cell receptor beta chains were all read from a single sample in a study of breast tumors, draining lymph nodes, adjacent tissues. TCRdb re-called the multiplex PCR reads with MiXCR, one entry per CDR3 protein. Altogether about 180,000 distinct CDR3 sequences are present, roughly 30% being singletons, with the ten largest covering 4% to 5.5%. Axillary draining lymph nodes of breast cancer patients supplied the node samples. Material for sequencing was axillary lymph node tissue. Receptors were obtained from a female donor with breast cancer. Some clones in this sample may be carry-over from other donors' samples.

This clonotype was observed a few times. V is TRBV12-3 or TRBV12-4 and J is TRBJ2-7; D not resolved. The V and J ends lost 4 bases and 7 bases respectively, with 17 bases between them. The CDR3 extends over 14 amino acids. For the CDR3, the DNA is TGTGCCAGCAGTTGCTCGGGTGAGGTTGGGGAGCAGTACTTC. This translates into CASSCSGEVGEQYF.

This clonotype was detected ten times or more. This chain uses TRBV13 with TRBJ2-7; no clear D. The CDR3 length is 11 residues. Germline CDR1 and CDR2: PRHDT and FYEKMQ (reference sequence). V lost 5 bases and J 6 bases, leaving 8 bases between the germline ends. The CDR3 DNA reads as TGTGCCAGCAGCGGGCTCTCCGAGCAGTACTTC. This translates into CASSGLSEQYF.

This clonotype was recorded a few times. It may be a read error: a sequence one base away is much more abundant. V and J are TRBV29-1 and TRBJ1-2; D call uncertain. The CDR3 sequence is 13 residues long. CDR1 and CDR2 (germline): SQVTM, ANQGSEA. CDR3 nucleotides: TGCAGCGTTGTGTGGGCAGAAGGCTATGGCTACGCCTTC. It is translated as CSVVWAEGYGYAF. Supplemented by reference TRBV29-1 and TRBJ1-2, the full variable domain reads SAVISQKPSRDICQRGTSLTIQCQVDSQVTMMFWYRQQPGQSLTLIATANQGSEATYESGFVIDKFPISRPNLTFSTLTVSNMSPEDSSIYLCSVVWAEGYGYAFGSGTRLTVV.

This clonotype occurred many times. The V gene is TRBV2, the J gene TRBJ2-7; TRBD1 agrees at 7 bases. The junction had 8 bases not matched to a gene; V was cut back by 6 bases and J by 3 bases. Germline V gene sequence: CDR1 SNHLY, CDR2 FYNNEI. This CDR3 region has 14 residues. CDR3 in DNA: TGTGCCAGCAGGACCGGGACAGTCCTCTACGAGCAGTACTTC. This translates into CASRTGTVLYEQYF.

Ten or more counts support this clonotype. This chain connects TRBV7-2 to TRBJ2-3; TRBD2 matches at 7 bases. This CDR3 region has 16 residues. V dropped 1 base and J dropped 0; count of bases not matched to a gene: 4. Germline loops: CDR1 SGHTA, CDR2 FQGNSA. This chain's CDR3 is CASSLGVGGSTDTQYF. The CDR3 region has the DNA TGTGCCAGCAGCTTAGGCGTGGGGGGGAGCACAGATACGCAGTATTTT.

A remark on this clonotype: No conserved phenylalanine or tryptophan is present at the end of the CDR3, so a read error is the likely explanation. V is TRBV24-1 and J is TRBJ1-6, with D unresolved. Germline CDR1 reads KGHDR; CDR2 reads SFDVKD. V lost 2 bases and J lost 9, with 19 bases in between. The CDR3 is 17 amino acids. CDR3 DNA: TGTGCCACCAGTGATTATATGGAAACCCGCAATAGTTCACCCCTCCACCTT. Translation: CATSDYMETRNSSPLHL.

This clonotype was recorded only once. A read error may explain this, as a much larger clone is one base away. The V call is TRBV4-1, the J call TRBJ2-1, with D possibly matching TRBD2 (6 bases). The CDR3 covers 16 residues. Germline CDR1 is MGHRA and CDR2 is YSYEKL. CDR3: CASSQGSGPIGNGQFF. Written as DNA, the CDR3 is TGCGCCAGCAGCCAAGGGAGCGGGCCAATAGGCAATGGGCAGTTCTTC.

The V gene is TRBV6-5, the J gene TRBJ1-6, with 12 bases fitting TRBD1. The CDR3 consists of 16 residues. V trimming: 7 bases; J trimming: 10 bases; junction bases outside the gene matches: 11. Per germline, CDR1 MNHEY and CDR2 SVGAGI. Here the CDR3 reads CASIGTGGALGSPLHF. DNA of the CDR3: TGTGCCAGCATCGGGACAGGGGGCGCTTTGGGATCACCCCTCCACTTT.